A selection of T cell receptor beta chains follows, all from one sample in a study of vaccination and CD4 T cells after COVID-19. Their antigen targets remain unknown. Via MiXCR, TCRdb re-called the PCR reads, giving one row per CDR3 protein. The table lists approximately 16,000 distinct CDR3 sequences, 48% of them singletons, with 9% to 15% in the top ten. Sequenced sample: CD4+ T cells from blood, cultured in vitro. Every receptor here comes from a human donor who had recovered from COVID-19. The CDR3 runs from the conserved cysteine through the conserved F or W. The D gene is left open where the match is weak. Size values are once, few and many counts, or a class for expanded clones, and some rows have none.

abundance: -
j_gene: TRBJ2-2
d_gene: TRBD2
v_gene: TRBV19
CDR3aa: CASSWRTSGGTGELFF
CDR3nt: TGTGCCAGTAGTTGGAGGACTAGCGGGGGCACCGGGGAGCTGTTTTTT

abundance: -
j_gene: TRBJ2-6
d_gene: TRBD1
v_gene: TRBV10-1
CDR3aa: CASSESRGLGANVLTF
CDR3nt: TGCGCCAGCAGTGAGTCAAGGGGGCTTGGGGCCAACGTCCTGACTTTC

abundance: -
j_gene: TRBJ1-4
d_gene: -
v_gene: TRBV18
CDR3aa: CASSPGAREKLFF
CDR3nt: TGTGCCAGCTCACCAGGGGCGCGGGAAAAACTGTTTTTT

abundance: few
j_gene: TRBJ1-2
d_gene: -
v_gene: TRBV14
CDR3aa: CASSQGHYGYTF
CDR3nt: TGTGCCAGCAGCCAAGGACACTATGGCTACACCTTC

abundance: few
j_gene: TRBJ1-2
d_gene: -
v_gene: TRBV20-1
CDR3aa: CSAREPGGYGYTF
CDR3nt: TGCAGTGCTAGAGAACCAGGAGGATACGGCTACACCTTC

abundance: -
j_gene: TRBJ2-1
d_gene: -
v_gene: TRBV28
CDR3aa: CASSSMGGRGYNEQFF
CDR3nt: TGTGCCAGCAGTTCAATGGGAGGCCGAGGGTACAATGAGCAGTTCTTC

abundance: -
j_gene: TRBJ1-2
d_gene: -
v_gene: TRBV7-8
CDR3aa: CASSFGGGSSIYGYTF
CDR3nt: TGTGCCAGCAGCTTTGGGGGGGGATCCTCGATTTATGGCTACACCTTC

abundance: -
j_gene: TRBJ2-6
d_gene: -
v_gene: TRBV2
CDR3aa: CASSVGPRVSGANVLTF
CDR3nt: TGTGCCAGCAGTGTGGGTCCCAGGGTTTCTGGGGCCAACGTCCTGACTTTC

abundance: few
j_gene: TRBJ1-6
d_gene: -
v_gene: TRBV20-1
CDR3aa: CSASRDHPTYSPLHF
CDR3nt: TGCAGTGCTAGTAGGGACCACCCTACCTATTCACCCCTCCACTTT

abundance: few
j_gene: TRBJ1-2
d_gene: -
v_gene: TRBV28
CDR3aa: CASSSPGNGYTF
CDR3nt: TGTGCCAGCAGTTCCCCAGGGAATGGCTACACCTTC

abundance: -
j_gene: TRBJ1-1
d_gene: -
v_gene: TRBV7-9
CDR3aa: CASSLRGAEAFF
CDR3nt: TGTGCCAGCAGCTTAAGGGGGGCTGAAGCTTTCTTT

abundance: -
j_gene: TRBJ1-5
d_gene: TRBD1
v_gene: TRBV6-1
CDR3aa: CASSEAVTGKRPQHF
CDR3nt: TGTGCCAGCAGTGAAGCAGTGACAGGGAAAAGGCCCCAGCATTTT

abundance: -
j_gene: TRBJ2-5
d_gene: -
v_gene: TRBV7-9
CDR3aa: CASSLWTGPLETQYF
CDR3nt: TGTGCCAGCAGCTTATGGACCGGCCCGTTGGAGACCCAGTACTTC

abundance: few
j_gene: TRBJ1-2
d_gene: TRBD1
v_gene: TRBV6-1
CDR3aa: CASSTTGGANGYTF
CDR3nt: TGTGCCAGCAGTACGACAGGGGGCGCAAATGGCTACACCTTC

abundance: -
j_gene: TRBJ1-2
d_gene: TRBD1
v_gene: TRBV27
CDR3aa: CASSLAGRGRGYGYTF
CDR3nt: TGTGCCAGCAGTTTGGCGGGGAGGGGGCGAGGCTATGGCTACACCTTC

abundance: -
j_gene: TRBJ2-2
d_gene: -
v_gene: TRBV10-1
CDR3aa: CASRTDTGELFF
CDR3nt: TGCGCCAGCAGGACAGACACCGGGGAGCTGTTTTTT

abundance: few
j_gene: TRBJ1-1
d_gene: -
v_gene: TRBV9
CDR3aa: CASSLHVGVTEAFF
CDR3nt: TGTGCCAGCAGCCTCCACGTAGGGGTCACTGAAGCTTTCTTT

abundance: few
j_gene: TRBJ2-5
d_gene: -
v_gene: TRBV5-1
CDR3aa: CASSVGGAQETQYF
CDR3nt: TGCGCCAGCAGCGTCGGTGGGGCTCAAGAGACCCAGTACTTC

abundance: -
j_gene: TRBJ1-2
d_gene: -
v_gene: TRBV7-3
CDR3aa: CASSLWGGADYGYTF
CDR3nt: TGTGCCAGCAGCTTATGGGGGGGCGCCGACTATGGCTACACCTTC

abundance: -
j_gene: TRBJ2-7
d_gene: -
v_gene: TRBV2
CDR3aa: CASSEWEYEQYF
CDR3nt: TGTGCCAGCAGTGAGTGGGAATACGAGCAGTACTTC

abundance: few
j_gene: TRBJ1-2
d_gene: -
v_gene: TRBV6-2/TRBV6-3
CDR3aa: CASSYGGSYGYTF
CDR3nt: TGTGCCAGCAGTTACGGGGGTTCCTATGGCTACACCTTC

abundance: once
j_gene: TRBJ2-1
d_gene: TRBD1
v_gene: TRBV3-1
CDR3aa: CATQGANEQFF
CDR3nt: TGTGCCACCCAGGGGGCGAATGAGCAGTTCTTC

abundance: few
j_gene: TRBJ2-5
d_gene: TRBD2
v_gene: TRBV20-1
CDR3aa: CSARATSGDTQETQYF
CDR3nt: TGCAGTGCTAGAGCCACTAGCGGGGACACCCAAGAGACCCAGTACTTC

abundance: -
j_gene: TRBJ2-3
d_gene: TRBD1
v_gene: TRBV20-1
CDR3aa: CSARWQGASDTQYF
CDR3nt: TGCAGTGCTAGGTGGCAGGGGGCTTCAGATACGCAGTATTTT

abundance: -
j_gene: TRBJ2-5
d_gene: -
v_gene: TRBV25-1
CDR3aa: CASTLGETQYF
CDR3nt: TGTGCCAGCACCCTGGGAGAGACCCAGTACTTC

abundance: -
j_gene: TRBJ1-2
d_gene: -
v_gene: TRBV20-1
CDR3aa: CSARKSGGADYGYTF
CDR3nt: TGCAGTGCTAGAAAGTCTGGGGGTGCTGACTATGGCTACACCTTC

abundance: -
j_gene: TRBJ1-5
d_gene: -
v_gene: TRBV5-1
CDR3aa: CASSLGPSSNQPQHF
CDR3nt: TGCGCCAGCAGCTTGGGGCCGTCTAGCAATCAGCCCCAGCATTTT

abundance: -
j_gene: TRBJ1-6
d_gene: -
v_gene: TRBV12-3/TRBV12-4
CDR3aa: CASSFGSLHSPLHF
CDR3nt: TGTGCCAGCAGTTTTGGCAGCCTCCATTCACCCCTCCACTTT

abundance: -
j_gene: TRBJ2-7
d_gene: -
v_gene: TRBV6-5
CDR3aa: CASSYSPRRRLDEQYF
CDR3nt: TGTGCCAGCAGTTACTCCCCGAGACGCAGGTTGGACGAGCAGTACTTC

abundance: -
j_gene: TRBJ1-1
d_gene: -
v_gene: TRBV4-3
CDR3aa: CASSREGWPDPDTEAFF
CDR3nt: TGCGCCAGCAGCAGGGAAGGGTGGCCGGACCCGGACACTGAAGCTTTCTTT

abundance: -
j_gene: TRBJ1-5
d_gene: -
v_gene: TRBV7-3
CDR3aa: CASSLDGNQPQHF
CDR3nt: TGTGCCAGCAGCTTGGACGGAAATCAGCCCCAGCATTTT

abundance: few
j_gene: TRBJ1-6
d_gene: -
v_gene: TRBV6-5
CDR3aa: CASSYGRVGGSPLHF
CDR3nt: TGTGCCAGCAGTTACGGCAGGGTCGGGGGTTCACCCCTCCACTTT

abundance: few
j_gene: TRBJ2-2
d_gene: TRBD2
v_gene: TRBV12-3/TRBV12-4
CDR3aa: CASSLRTSVTGELFF
CDR3nt: TGTGCCAGCAGTCTACGGACTAGTGTAACCGGGGAGCTGTTTTTT

abundance: -
j_gene: TRBJ2-1
d_gene: -
v_gene: TRBV7-9
CDR3aa: CASSLEVGARFF
CDR3nt: TGTGCCAGCAGCTTAGAGGTGGGGGCGCGGTTCTTC

abundance: -
j_gene: TRBJ1-2
d_gene: -
v_gene: TRBV7-9
CDR3aa: CASSPGGANYGYTF
CDR3nt: TGTGCCAGCAGCCCTGGAGGGGCTAACTATGGCTACACCTTC

abundance: -
j_gene: TRBJ1-5
d_gene: -
v_gene: TRBV12-3/TRBV12-4
CDR3aa: CASSFQLNQPQHF
CDR3nt: TGTGCCAGCAGTTTCCAGTTAAATCAGCCCCAGCATTTT

abundance: few
j_gene: TRBJ2-5
d_gene: -
v_gene: TRBV10-3
CDR3aa: CAISETAGLQEAQYF
CDR3nt: TGTGCCATCAGTGAGACCGCCGGATTACAAGAGGCCCAGTACTTC

abundance: -
j_gene: TRBJ2-7
d_gene: -
v_gene: TRBV18
CDR3aa: CASSQSSYEQYF
CDR3nt: TGTGCCAGCTCACAAAGCTCCTACGAGCAGTACTTC

abundance: few
j_gene: TRBJ2-7
d_gene: -
v_gene: TRBV14
CDR3aa: CASSPHVLGAKTYEQYF
CDR3nt: TGTGCCAGCAGCCCCCACGTCCTCGGGGCTAAAACCTACGAGCAGTACTTC

abundance: -
j_gene: TRBJ2-5
d_gene: -
v_gene: TRBV6-1
CDR3aa: CASSRLLFGETQYF
CDR3nt: TGTGCCAGCAGCCGCCTTCTATTCGGAGAGACCCAGTACTTC

abundance: -
j_gene: TRBJ2-5
d_gene: -
v_gene: TRBV20-1
CDR3aa: CSAGGAGKETQYF
CDR3nt: TGCAGTGCTGGGGGGGCGGGGAAAGAGACCCAGTACTTC

abundance: -
j_gene: TRBJ2-7
d_gene: -
v_gene: TRBV7-9
CDR3aa: CASSPLRGDSHEQYF
CDR3nt: TGTGCCAGCAGCCCGCTTAGGGGGGATTCCCACGAGCAGTACTTC

abundance: -
j_gene: TRBJ2-1
d_gene: TRBD2
v_gene: TRBV20-1
CDR3aa: CSARDGRGAHNEQFF
CDR3nt: TGCAGTGCTAGAGATGGGCGGGGGGCACACAATGAGCAGTTCTTC

abundance: few
j_gene: TRBJ2-3
d_gene: TRBD2
v_gene: TRBV6-1
CDR3aa: CASSPGLAGGSTDTQYF
CDR3nt: TGTGCCAGCAGTCCGGGACTAGCGGGGGGAAGCACAGATACGCAGTATTTT

abundance: -
j_gene: TRBJ2-3
d_gene: -
v_gene: TRBV15
CDR3aa: CATSRVLTLSTDTQYF
CDR3nt: TGTGCCACCAGCAGAGTTCTCACGTTAAGCACAGATACGCAGTATTTT

abundance: -
j_gene: TRBJ1-5
d_gene: -
v_gene: TRBV4-2
CDR3aa: CASSQVGTTREPQHF
CDR3nt: TGTGCCAGCAGCCAAGTAGGGACAACGAGGGAGCCCCAGCATTTT

abundance: -
j_gene: TRBJ2-7
d_gene: TRBD1
v_gene: TRBV19
CDR3aa: CASSLNPGQAHSYEQYF
CDR3nt: TGTGCCAGTAGTTTAAATCCGGGACAGGCCCACTCCTACGAGCAGTACTTC

abundance: -
j_gene: TRBJ2-5
d_gene: -
v_gene: TRBV7-6
CDR3aa: CASSLPYSSSLETQYF
CDR3nt: TGTGCCAGCAGCTTACCCTACAGCAGTTCGCTTGAGACCCAGTACTTC